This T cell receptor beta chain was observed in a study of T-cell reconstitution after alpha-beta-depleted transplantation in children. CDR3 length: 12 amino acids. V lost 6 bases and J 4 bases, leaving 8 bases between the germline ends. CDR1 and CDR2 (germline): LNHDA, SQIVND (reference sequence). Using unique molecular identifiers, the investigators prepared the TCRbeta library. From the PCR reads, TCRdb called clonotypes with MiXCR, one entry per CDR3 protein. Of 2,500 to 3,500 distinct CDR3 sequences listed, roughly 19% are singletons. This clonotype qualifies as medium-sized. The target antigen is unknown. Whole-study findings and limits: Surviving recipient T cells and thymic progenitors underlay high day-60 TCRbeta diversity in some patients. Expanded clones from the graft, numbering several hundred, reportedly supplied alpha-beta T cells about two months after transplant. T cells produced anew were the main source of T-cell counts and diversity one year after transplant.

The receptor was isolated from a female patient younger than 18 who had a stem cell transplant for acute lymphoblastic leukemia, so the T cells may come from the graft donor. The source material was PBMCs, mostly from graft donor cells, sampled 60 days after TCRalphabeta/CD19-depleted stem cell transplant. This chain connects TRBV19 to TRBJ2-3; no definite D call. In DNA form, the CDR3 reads TGTGCCAGTAGAGATTTTGCAGATACGCAGTATTTT. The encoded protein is CASRDFADTQYF.